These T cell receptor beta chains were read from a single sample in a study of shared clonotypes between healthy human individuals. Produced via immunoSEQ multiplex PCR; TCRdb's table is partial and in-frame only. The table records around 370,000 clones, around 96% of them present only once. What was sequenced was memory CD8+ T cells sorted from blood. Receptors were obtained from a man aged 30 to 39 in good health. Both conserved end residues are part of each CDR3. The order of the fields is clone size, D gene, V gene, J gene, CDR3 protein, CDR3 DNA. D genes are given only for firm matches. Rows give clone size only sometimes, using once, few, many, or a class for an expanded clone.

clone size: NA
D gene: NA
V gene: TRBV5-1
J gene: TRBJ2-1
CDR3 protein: CASTFGATYNEQFF
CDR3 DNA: TGCGCCAGCACCTTCGGGGCTACCTACAATGAGCAGTTCTTC

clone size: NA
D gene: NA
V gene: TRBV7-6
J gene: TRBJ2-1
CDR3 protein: CASSLAQGNEQFF
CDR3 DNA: TGTGCCAGCAGCTTAGCCCAGGGGAATGAGCAGTTCTTC

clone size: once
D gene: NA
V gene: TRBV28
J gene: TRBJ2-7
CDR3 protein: CASSRSRVREQYF
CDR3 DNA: TGTGCCAGCAGCAGGAGCAGGGTCAGGGAGCAGTACTTC

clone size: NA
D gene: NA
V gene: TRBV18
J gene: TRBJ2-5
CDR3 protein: CASSPPKSEGAWETQYF
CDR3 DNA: TGTGCCAGCTCACCACCGAAATCGGAGGGGGCTTGGGAGACCCAGTACTTC

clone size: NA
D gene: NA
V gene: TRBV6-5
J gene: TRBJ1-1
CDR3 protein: CASTQGARNTEAFF
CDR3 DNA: TGTGCCAGCACCCAGGGTGCACGGAACACTGAAGCTTTCTTT

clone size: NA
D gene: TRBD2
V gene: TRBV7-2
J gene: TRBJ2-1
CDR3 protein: CASSPRPSLAGNNEQFF
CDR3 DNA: TGTGCCAGCAGCCCGCGTCCAAGTCTAGCGGGAAACAATGAGCAGTTCTTC

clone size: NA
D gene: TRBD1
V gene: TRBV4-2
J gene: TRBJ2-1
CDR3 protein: CASRPRDRDYNEQFF
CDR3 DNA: TGTGCCAGCAGACCCCGGGACAGGGACTACAATGAGCAGTTCTTC

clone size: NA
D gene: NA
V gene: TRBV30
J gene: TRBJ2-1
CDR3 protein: CAWGEYNEQFF
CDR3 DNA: TGTGCCTGGGGGGAATACAATGAGCAGTTCTTC

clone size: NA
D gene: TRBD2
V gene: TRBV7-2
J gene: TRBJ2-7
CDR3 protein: CASSLYLAGGSGEQYF
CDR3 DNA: TGTGCCAGCAGCTTATACCTAGCGGGAGGCTCGGGCGAGCAGTACTTC

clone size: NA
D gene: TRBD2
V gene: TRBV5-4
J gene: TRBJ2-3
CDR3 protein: CASSLISGRGTDTQYF
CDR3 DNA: TGTGCCAGCAGCCTGATTAGCGGGAGGGGCACAGATACGCAGTATTTT

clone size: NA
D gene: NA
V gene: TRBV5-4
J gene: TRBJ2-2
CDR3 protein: CASSLGRGGTGELFF
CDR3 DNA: TGTGCCAGCAGCTTAGGCAGGGGTGGGACCGGGGAGCTGTTTTTT

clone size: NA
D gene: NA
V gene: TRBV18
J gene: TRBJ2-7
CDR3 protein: CASSTASYEQYF
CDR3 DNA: TGTGCCAGCTCGACAGCCTCCTACGAGCAGTACTTC

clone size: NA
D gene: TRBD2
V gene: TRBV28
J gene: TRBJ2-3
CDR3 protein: CASSRSGRPTDTQYF
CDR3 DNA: TGTGCCAGCAGCAGAAGCGGGAGGCCCACAGATACGCAGTATTTT

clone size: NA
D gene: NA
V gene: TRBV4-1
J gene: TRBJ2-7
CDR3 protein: CASSHSDGGSYEQYF
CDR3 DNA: TGCGCCAGCAGCCACTCTGACGGGGGTTCCTACGAGCAGTACTTC

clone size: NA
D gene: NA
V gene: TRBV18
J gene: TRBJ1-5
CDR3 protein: CASSQGSLDQPQHF
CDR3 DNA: TGTGCCAGCTCACAGGGGTCGTTGGATCAGCCCCAGCATTTT

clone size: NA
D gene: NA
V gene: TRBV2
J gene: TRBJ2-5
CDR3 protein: CASRLSQETQYF
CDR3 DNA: TGTGCCAGCAGGCTCTCCCAAGAGACCCAGTACTTC

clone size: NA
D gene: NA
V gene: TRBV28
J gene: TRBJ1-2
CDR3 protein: CASKQFYGYTF
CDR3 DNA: TGTGCCAGCAAGCAGTTCTATGGCTACACCTTC

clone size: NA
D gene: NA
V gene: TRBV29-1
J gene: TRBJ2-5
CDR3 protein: CSVEFGETQYF
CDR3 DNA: TGCAGCGTTGAGTTTGGCGAGACCCAGTACTTC

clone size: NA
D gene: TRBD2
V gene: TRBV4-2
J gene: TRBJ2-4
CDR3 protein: CASSQGGLAGENIQYF
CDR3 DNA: TGTGCCAGCAGCCAAGGGGGACTAGCGGGAGAAAACATTCAGTACTTC

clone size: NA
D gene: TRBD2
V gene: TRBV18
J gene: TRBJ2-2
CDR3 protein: CASSPRLAGQTGELFF
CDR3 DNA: TGTGCCAGCTCACCAAGACTAGCGGGACAGACCGGGGAGCTGTTTTTT

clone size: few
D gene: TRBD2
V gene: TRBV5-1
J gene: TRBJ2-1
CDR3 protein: CASSLAATSGMHEQFF
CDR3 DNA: TGCGCCAGCAGCTTGGCCGCGACTAGCGGGATGCATGAGCAGTTCTTC

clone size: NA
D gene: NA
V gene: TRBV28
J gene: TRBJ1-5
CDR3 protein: CASSLRGRLNQPQHF
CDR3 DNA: TGTGCCAGCAGTTTAAGGGGCAGGCTCAATCAGCCCCAGCATTTT

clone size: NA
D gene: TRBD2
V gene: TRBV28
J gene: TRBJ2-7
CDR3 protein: CASLTRTSGRAYEQYF
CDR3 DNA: TGTGCCAGCCTAACCCGGACTAGCGGGAGGGCCTACGAGCAGTACTTC

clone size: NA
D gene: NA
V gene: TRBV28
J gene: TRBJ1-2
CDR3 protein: CASSFQGLYGYTF
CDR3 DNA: TGTGCCAGCAGTTTTCAGGGGCTCTATGGCTACACCTTC

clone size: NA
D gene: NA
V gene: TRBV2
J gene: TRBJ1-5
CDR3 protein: CASSLRGEQPQHF
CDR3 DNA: TGTGCCAGCAGTCTCAGGGGCGAACAGCCCCAGCATTTT

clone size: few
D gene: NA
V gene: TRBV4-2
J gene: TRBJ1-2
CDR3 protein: CASSQDSGEARVINYGYTF
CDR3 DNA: TGTGCCAGCAGCCAAGATTCTGGTGAAGCTAGGGTGATTAACTATGGCTACACCTTC

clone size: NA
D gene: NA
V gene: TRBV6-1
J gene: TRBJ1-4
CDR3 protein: CASSGEGTLSTNEKLFF
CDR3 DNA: TGTGCCAGCAGTGGGGAGGGGACACTTTCAACTAATGAAAAACTGTTTTTT

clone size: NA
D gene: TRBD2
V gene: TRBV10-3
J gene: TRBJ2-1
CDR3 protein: CAISGLAGGSSCNEQFF
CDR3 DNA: TGTGCCATTTCTGGACTAGCGGGAGGAAGCTCCTGCAATGAGCAGTTCTTC

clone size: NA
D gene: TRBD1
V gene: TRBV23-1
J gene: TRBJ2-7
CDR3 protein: CASSQGVGQMHEQYF
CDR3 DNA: TGCGCCAGCAGTCAAGGAGTGGGACAGATGCACGAGCAGTACTTC

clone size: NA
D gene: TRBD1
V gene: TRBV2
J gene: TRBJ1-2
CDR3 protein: CAGGTGAGSNYGYTF
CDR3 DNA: TGTGCCGGCGGGACAGGGGCAGGGTCTAACTATGGCTACACCTTC

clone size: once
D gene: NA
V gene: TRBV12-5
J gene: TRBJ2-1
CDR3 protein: CASGFGNEQFF
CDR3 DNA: TGTGCTAGTGGTTTTGGGAATGAGCAGTTCTTC

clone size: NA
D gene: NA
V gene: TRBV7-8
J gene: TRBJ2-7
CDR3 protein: CAASTGLDEQYF
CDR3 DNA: TGTGCCGCATCTACGGGTCTCGACGAGCAGTACTTC

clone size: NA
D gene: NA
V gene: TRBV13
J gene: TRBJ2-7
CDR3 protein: CASSLGQSSYEQYF
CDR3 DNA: TGTGCCAGCAGCTTAGGACAGTCCTCCTACGAGCAGTACTTC

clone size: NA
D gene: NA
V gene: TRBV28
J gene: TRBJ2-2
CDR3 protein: CASCSWEAAGELFF
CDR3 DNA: TGTGCCAGCTGCAGTTGGGAGGCGGCCGGGGAGCTGTTTTTT

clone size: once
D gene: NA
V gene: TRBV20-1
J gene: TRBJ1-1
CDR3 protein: CSARDIRAFF
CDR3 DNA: TGCAGTGCTAGAGATATCAGAGCTTTCTTT

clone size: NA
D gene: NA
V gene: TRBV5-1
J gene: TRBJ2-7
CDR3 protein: CASSLGTLNYEQYF
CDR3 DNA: TGCGCCAGCAGCTTGGGGACCTTGAATTACGAGCAGTACTTC

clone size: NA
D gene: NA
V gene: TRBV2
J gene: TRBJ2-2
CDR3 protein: CASSEGTGGELFF
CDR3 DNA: TGTGCCAGCAGTGAAGGGACGGGCGGGGAGCTGTTTTTT

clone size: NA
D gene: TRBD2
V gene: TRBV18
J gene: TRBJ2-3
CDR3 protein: CASSPTSLGTDTQYF
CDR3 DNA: TGTGCCAGCTCACCGACTAGCCTAGGCACAGATACGCAGTATTTT

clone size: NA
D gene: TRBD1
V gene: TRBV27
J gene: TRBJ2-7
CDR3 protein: CASSLWTGPYEQYF
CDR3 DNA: TGTGCCAGCAGTCTGTGGACAGGGCCCTACGAGCAGTACTTC

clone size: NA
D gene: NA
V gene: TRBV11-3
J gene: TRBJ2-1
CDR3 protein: CASSLDGTVYNEQFF
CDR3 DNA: TGTGCCAGCAGCTTAGATGGGACCGTTTACAATGAGCAGTTCTTC

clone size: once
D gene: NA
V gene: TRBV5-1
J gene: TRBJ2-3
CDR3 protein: CASSSRASTDTQYF
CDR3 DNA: TGCGCCAGCAGCTCCAGGGCTAGCACAGATACGCAGTATTTT

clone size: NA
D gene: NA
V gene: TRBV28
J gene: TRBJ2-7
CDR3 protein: CASSFGGNEQYF
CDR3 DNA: TGTGCCAGCAGTTTTGGGGGAAACGAGCAGTACTTC

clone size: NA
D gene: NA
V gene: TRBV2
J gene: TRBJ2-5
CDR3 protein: CASQRETQYF
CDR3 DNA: TGTGCCAGCCAACGGGAGACCCAGTACTTC

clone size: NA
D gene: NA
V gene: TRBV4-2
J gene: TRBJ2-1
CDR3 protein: CASSQGFGEQFF
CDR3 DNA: TGTGCCAGCAGCCAAGGGTTCGGTGAGCAGTTCTTC

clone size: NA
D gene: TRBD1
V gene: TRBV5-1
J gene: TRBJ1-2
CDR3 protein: CASSDRGGYTF
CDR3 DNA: TGCGCCAGCAGCGACAGGGGTGGCTACACCTTC

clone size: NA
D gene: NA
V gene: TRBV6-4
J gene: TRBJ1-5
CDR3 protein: CASSDSIHRPNQPQHF
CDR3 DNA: TGTGCCAGCAGTGACTCGATTCACAGGCCCAATCAGCCCCAGCATTTT

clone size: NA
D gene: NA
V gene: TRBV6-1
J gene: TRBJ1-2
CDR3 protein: CASSRTGKGYGYTF
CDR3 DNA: TGTGCCAGCAGTCGTACAGGGAAAGGCTATGGCTACACCTTC

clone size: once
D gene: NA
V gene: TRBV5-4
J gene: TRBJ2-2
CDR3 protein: CASSYSLGRNTGELFF
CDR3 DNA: TGTGCCAGCAGTTACTCTTTGGGACGGAACACCGGGGAGCTGTTTTTT

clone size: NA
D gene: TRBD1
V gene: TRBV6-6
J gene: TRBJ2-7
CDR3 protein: CASSYGGQGYEQYF
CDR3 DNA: TGTGCCAGCAGTTACGGGGGACAGGGGTACGAGCAGTACTTC

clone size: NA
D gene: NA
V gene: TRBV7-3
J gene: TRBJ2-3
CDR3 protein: CASSHGQSTDTQYF
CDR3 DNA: TGTGCCAGCAGCCACGGACAGAGCACAGATACGCAGTATTTT

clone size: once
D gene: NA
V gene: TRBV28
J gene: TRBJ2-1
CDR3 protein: CASSLTSNEQFF
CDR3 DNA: TGTGCCAGCAGTTTGACTTCCAATGAGCAGTTCTTC

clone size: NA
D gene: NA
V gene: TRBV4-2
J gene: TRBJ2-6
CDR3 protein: CASSRDSTSGANVLTF
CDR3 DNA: TGTGCCAGCAGCCGCGACAGTACTTCTGGGGCCAACGTCCTGACTTTC

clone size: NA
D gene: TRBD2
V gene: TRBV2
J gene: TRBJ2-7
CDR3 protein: CASSIIAGGPYEQYF
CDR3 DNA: TGTGCCAGCAGTATTATAGCGGGAGGGCCCTACGAGCAGTACTTC

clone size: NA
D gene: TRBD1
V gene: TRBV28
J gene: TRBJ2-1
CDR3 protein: CASSPPGQGDNEQFF
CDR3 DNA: TGTGCCAGCAGCCCTCCGGGACAGGGGGATAATGAGCAGTTCTTC

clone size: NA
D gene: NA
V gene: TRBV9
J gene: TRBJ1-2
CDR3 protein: CASSALPLRGYTF
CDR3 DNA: TGTGCCAGCAGCGCCCTACCCTTAAGAGGCTACACCTTC

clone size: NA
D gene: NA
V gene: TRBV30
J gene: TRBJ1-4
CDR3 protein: CAWTAGKLNEKLFF
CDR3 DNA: TGTGCCTGGACGGCAGGGAAACTTAATGAAAAACTGTTTTTT